This TCR beta chain came from a study of CD8 T cells in Susac syndrome. CD8+ and CD4+ blood T cells underwent TCR beta sequencing. The authors negatively isolated CD8+ and CD4+ T cells and FACS-enriched TEMRA cells. With random hexamers, reverse transcription was performed on roughly 0.5 to 1 ug of RNA. It was immunoSEQ multiplex PCR that amplified TCR beta CDR3 across 54 Vbeta and 13 Jbeta. TCRdb reanalysed the immunoSEQ multiplex PCR reads using MiXCR and keeps one entry per CDR3 protein. This sample carries about 280,000 distinct CDR3 sequences, about 85% of them seen once, and the ten largest clones take about 0.11%. For this clonotype: What it recognizes is unknown.

General study findings and limits: The relatively small number of individuals in the TCR sequencing and HLA analysis was acknowledged by the study.

The receptor was isolated from a human donor with multiple sclerosis. Sequencing used CD8+ T cells from PBMCs.

CDR3: CASSWTGNGYTF. CDR3 DNA sequence: TGTGCCAGCAGCTGGACAGGGAATGGCTACACCTTC. The V gene is TRBV11-2, the J gene TRBJ1-2; TRBD1 matches 8 bases. The ends lost 4 bases at V and 6 bases at J; junction bases unmatched: 1. CDR3 size: 12 residues. CDR1 and CDR2 (germline): SGHAT, FQNNGV.